This TCR beta chain was obtained from a study of T-cell reconstitution after alpha-beta-depleted transplantation in children. Study observations and caveats: From newly produced T cells came most of the T-cell counts and diversity one year after transplant.

Of note for this clonotype: The target antigen is unknown.

This sample's TCRbeta library carried unique molecular identifier barcodes. TCRdb re-called the PCR reads with MiXCR, one entry per CDR3 protein. The sample gives some 350,000 distinct CDR3 sequences, 16% of which show up once; just over 40% is in the top ten. Germline V gene lookup returns CDR1 ENHRY and CDR2 SYGVKD. The germline V and J ends were trimmed by 3 bases and 0 bases, with 10 bases remaining between them. CDR3 length: 15 residues. The sample was PBMCs, mostly from graft donor cells, taken 360 days after TCRalphabeta/CD19-depleted stem cell transplant. This chain links TRBV10-3 with TRBJ2-3; D not resolved. This sequence was found in a male patient aged 2-15 years who had a stem cell transplant for acute lymphoblastic leukemia, so the T cells may come from the graft donor. The CDR3 coding sequence is TGTGCCATCAGTGAATGGGGAACTAGCACAGATACGCAGTATTTT. Translated, it gives CAISEWGTSTDTQYF.